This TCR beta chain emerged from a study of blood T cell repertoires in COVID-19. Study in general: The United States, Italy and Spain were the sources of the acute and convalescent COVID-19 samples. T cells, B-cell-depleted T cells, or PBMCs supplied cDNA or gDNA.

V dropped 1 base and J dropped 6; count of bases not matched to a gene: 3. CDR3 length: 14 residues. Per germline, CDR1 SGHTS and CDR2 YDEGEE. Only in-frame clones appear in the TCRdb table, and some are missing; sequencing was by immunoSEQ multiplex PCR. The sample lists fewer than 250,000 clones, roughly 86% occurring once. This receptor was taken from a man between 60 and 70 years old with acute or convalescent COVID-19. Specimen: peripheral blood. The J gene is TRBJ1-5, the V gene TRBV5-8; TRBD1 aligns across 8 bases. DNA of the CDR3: TGTGCCAGCAGCTTGACAGGGGGACGTCAGCCCCAGCATTTT. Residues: CASSLTGGRQPQHF.